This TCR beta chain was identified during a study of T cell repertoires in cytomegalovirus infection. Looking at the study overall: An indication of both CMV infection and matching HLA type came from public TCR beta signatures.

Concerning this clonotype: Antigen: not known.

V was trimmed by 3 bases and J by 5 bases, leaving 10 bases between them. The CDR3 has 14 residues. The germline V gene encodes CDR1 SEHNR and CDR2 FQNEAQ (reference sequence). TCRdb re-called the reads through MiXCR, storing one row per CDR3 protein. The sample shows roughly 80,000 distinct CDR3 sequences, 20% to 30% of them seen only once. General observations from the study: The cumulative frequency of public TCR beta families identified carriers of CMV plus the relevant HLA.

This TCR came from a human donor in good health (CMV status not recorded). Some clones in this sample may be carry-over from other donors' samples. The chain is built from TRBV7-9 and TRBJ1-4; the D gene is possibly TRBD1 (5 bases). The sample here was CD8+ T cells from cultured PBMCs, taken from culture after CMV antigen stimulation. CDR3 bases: TGTGCCAGCAGCTTTGATGGGGGAAATGAAAAACTGTTTTTT. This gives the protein CASSFDGGNEKLFF.